The clone carrying this TCR beta chain was picked up a small number of times. Its target is not known. The entry originates in a study of T cells after yellow fever vaccination. TCRdb reanalysed the 5' RACE reads using MiXCR and keeps one entry per CDR3 protein. The sample lists 120,000 or so distinct CDR3 sequences, about 8.8% seen once, with 30% to 40% in the top ten. Findings and caveats of the study: Most clones from primary vaccination were detected again post-booster (about 95% CD4, roughly 91% CD8). Clonotypes shared by both compartments, CD4 and CD8, made up a small share.

Specimen: CD8+ T cells sorted from PBMCs, collected on the day of the yellow fever booster vaccination. This clonotype was obtained from a man in his late teens or twenties who received the YFV17D yellow fever vaccine.

CDR3 protein: CASSSAPGPEKLFF. In DNA form, the CDR3 reads TGTGCCAGCAGCTCCGCACCGGGACCTGAAAAACTGTTTTTT. The chain couples TRBV4-2 to TRBJ1-4; D may be TRBD1 (5 bases). V was cut by 5 bases and J by 7 bases, with 14 bases left in between. This CDR3 is 14 amino acids long. Germline V lookup: CDR1 LGHNA, CDR2 YNFKEQ.